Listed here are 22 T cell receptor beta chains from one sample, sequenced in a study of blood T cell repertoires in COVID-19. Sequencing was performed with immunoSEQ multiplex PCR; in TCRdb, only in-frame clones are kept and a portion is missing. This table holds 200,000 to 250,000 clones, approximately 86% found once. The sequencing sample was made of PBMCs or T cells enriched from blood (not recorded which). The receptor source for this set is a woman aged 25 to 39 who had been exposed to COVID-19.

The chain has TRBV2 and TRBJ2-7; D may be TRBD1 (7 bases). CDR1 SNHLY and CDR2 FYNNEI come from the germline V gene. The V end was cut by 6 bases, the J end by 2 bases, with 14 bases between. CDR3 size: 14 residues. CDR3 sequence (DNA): TGTGCCAGCAGGTGGACAGGCGGGGCCTACGAGCAGTACTTC. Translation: CASRWTGGAYEQYF.

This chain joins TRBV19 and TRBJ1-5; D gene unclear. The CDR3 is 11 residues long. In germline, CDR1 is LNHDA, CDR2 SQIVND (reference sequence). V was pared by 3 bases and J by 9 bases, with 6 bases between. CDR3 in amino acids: CASSMEGPQHF. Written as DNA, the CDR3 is TGTGCCAGTAGTATGGAGGGGCCCCAGCATTTT.

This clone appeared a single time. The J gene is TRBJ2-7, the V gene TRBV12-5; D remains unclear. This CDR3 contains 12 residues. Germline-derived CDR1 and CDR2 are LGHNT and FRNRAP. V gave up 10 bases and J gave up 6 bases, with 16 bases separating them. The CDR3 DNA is TGTGCTACCCAGAACGGAGTAGGCGAGCAGTACTTC. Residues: CATQNGVGEQYF.

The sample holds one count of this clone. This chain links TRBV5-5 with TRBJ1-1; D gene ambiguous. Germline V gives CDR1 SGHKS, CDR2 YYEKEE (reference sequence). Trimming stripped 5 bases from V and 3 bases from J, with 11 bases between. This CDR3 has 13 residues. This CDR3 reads CASRFHGYTEAFF. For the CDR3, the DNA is TGTGCCAGCAGATTCCACGGGTACACTGAAGCTTTCTTT.

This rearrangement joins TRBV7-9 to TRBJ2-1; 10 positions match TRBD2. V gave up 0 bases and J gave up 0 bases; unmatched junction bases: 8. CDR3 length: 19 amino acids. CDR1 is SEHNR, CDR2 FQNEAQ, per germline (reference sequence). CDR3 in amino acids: CASSLAEGLAGGSYNEQFF. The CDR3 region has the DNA TGTGCCAGCAGCTTAGCGGAAGGGTTAGCGGGAGGCTCCTACAATGAGCAGTTCTTC. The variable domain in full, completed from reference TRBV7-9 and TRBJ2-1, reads DTGVSQNPRHKITKRGQNVTFRCDPISEHNRLYWYRQTLGQGPEFLTYFQNEAQLEKSRLLSDRFSAERPKGSFSTLEIQRTEQGDSAMYLCASSLAEGLAGGSYNEQFFGPGTRLTVL.

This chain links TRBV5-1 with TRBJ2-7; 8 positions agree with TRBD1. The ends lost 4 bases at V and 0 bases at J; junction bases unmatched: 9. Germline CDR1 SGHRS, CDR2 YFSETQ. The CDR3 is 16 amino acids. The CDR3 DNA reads TGCGCCAGCAGCAACCCACAGGGGGTAGCCTCCTACGAGCAGTACTTC. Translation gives CASSNPQGVASYEQYF.

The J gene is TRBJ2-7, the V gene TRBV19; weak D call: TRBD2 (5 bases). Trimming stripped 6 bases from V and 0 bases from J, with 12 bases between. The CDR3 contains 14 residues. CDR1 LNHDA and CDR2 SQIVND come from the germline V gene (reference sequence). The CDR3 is CASRLGEGSYEQYF. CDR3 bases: TGTGCCAGTAGACTCGGGGAAGGCTCCTACGAGCAGTACTTC.

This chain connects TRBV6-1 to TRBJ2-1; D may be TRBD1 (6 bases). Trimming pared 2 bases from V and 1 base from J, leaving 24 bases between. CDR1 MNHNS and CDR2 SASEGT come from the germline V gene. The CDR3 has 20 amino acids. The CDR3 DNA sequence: TGTGCCAGCAGTGAAAGGCGGTCAGGATTAGGGCAGGGGTCCTACAATGAGCAGTTCTTC. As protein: CASSERRSGLGQGSYNEQFF.

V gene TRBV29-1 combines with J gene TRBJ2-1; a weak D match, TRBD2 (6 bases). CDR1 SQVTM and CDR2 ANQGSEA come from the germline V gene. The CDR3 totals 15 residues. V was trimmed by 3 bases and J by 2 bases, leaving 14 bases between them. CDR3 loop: CSVEEGRSAYNEQFF. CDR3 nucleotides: TGCAGCGTTGAGGAAGGGAGGAGCGCCTACAATGAGCAGTTCTTC.

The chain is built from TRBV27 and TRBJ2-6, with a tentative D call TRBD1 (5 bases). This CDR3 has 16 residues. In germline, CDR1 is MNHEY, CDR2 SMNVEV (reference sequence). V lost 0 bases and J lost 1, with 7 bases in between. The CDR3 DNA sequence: TGTGCCAGCAGTTTATCGGCAGGGTCTGGGGCCAACGTCCTGACTTTC. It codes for CASSLSAGSGANVLTF. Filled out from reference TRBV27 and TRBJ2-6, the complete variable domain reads EAQVTQNPRYLITVTGKKLTVTCSQNMNHEYMSWYRQDPGLGLRQIYYSMNVEVTDKGDVPEGYKVSRKEKRNFPLILESPSPNQTSLYFCASSLSAGSGANVLTFGAGSRLTVL.

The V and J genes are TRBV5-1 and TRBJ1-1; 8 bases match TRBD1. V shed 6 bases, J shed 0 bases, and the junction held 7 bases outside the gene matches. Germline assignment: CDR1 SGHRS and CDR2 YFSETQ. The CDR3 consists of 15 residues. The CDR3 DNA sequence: TGCGCCAGCATTCCCCGGACAGGGATGAACACTGAAGCTTTCTTT. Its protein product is CASIPRTGMNTEAFF.

The CDR3: CAISGVTGASVAYGYTF. The CDR3 DNA follows: TGTGCCATCAGTGGGGTGACAGGGGCCTCCGTGGCTTATGGCTACACCTTC. The chain carries TRBV10-3 and TRBJ1-2; TRBD1 aligns across 8 bases. The V and J ends lost 4 bases and 5 bases, in that order; junction bases with no gene match: 15. The length of the CDR3 is 17 residues. CDR1 ENHRY and CDR2 SYGVKD come from the germline V gene.

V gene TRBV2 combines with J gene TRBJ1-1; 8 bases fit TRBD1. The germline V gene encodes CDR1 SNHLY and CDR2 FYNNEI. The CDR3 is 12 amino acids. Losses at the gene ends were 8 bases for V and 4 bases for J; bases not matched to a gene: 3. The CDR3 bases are TGTGCCAGCGGACAGGGTAGCACTGAAGCTTTCTTT. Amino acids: CASGQGSTEAFF.

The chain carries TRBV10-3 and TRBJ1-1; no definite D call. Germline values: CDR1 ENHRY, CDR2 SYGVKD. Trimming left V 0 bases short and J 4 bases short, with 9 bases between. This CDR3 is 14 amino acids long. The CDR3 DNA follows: TGTGCCATCAGTGAGTCCGGTGAAAGCACTGAAGCTTTCTTT. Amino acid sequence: CAISESGESTEAFF.

This CDR3 reads CASSLGRTGYTF. The DNA for the CDR3 is TGTGCCAGCAGTTTAGGGAGGACTGGCTACACCTTC. This chain uses TRBV12-3 or TRBV12-4 with TRBJ1-2; D unclear. The CDR3 spans 12 residues. Trimming shortened V by 1 base and J by 7 bases, and 7 bases separated the two germline ends.

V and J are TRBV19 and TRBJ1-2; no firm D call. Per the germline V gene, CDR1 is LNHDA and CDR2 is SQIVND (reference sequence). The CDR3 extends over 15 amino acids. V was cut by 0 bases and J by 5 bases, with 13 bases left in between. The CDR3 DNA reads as TGTGCCAGTAGTATAGACGGTGGAGCCGAGTATGGCTACACCTTC. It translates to CASSIDGGAEYGYTF.

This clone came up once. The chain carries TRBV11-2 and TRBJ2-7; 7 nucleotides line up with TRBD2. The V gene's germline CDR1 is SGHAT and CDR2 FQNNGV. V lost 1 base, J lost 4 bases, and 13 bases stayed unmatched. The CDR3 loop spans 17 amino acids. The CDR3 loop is CASSLGRVQGGSYEQYF. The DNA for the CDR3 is TGTGCCAGCAGCTTAGGGAGGGTTCAGGGAGGGTCGTACGAGCAGTACTTC.

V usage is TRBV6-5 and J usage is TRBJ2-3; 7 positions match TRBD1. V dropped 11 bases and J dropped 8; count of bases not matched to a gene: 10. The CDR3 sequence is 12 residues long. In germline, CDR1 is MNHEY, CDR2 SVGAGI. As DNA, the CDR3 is TGTGCCGCGAACAGGGGCGCGGGTACGCAGTATTTT. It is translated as CAANRGAGTQYF.

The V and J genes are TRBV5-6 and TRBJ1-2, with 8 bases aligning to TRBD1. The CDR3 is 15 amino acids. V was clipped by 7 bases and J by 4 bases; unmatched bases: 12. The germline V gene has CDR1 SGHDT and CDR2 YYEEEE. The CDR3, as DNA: TGTGCCAGCTGCCAACCAACAACAGGGGGCTATGGCTACACCTTC. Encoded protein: CASCQPTTGGYGYTF. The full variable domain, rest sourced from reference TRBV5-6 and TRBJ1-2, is DAGVTQSPTHLIKTRGQQVTLRCSPKSGHDTVSWYQQALGQGPQFIFQYYEEEERQRGNFPDRFSGHQFPNYSSELNVNALLLGDSALYLCASCQPTTGGYGYTFGSGTRLTVV.

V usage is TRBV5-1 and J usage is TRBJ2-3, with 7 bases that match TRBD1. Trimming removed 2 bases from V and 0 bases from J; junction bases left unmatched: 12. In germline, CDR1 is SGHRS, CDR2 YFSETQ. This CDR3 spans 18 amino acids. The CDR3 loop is CASSFRQGVRSSTDTQYF. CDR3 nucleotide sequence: TGCGCCAGCAGCTTCCGACAGGGTGTGAGGTCTAGCACAGATACGCAGTATTTT. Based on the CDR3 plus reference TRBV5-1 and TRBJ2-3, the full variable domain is KAGVTQTPRYLIKTRGQQVTLSCSPISGHRSVSWYQQTPGQGLQFLFEYFSETQRNKGNFPGRFSGRQFSNSRSEMNVSTLELGDSALYLCASSFRQGVRSSTDTQYFGPGTRLTVL.

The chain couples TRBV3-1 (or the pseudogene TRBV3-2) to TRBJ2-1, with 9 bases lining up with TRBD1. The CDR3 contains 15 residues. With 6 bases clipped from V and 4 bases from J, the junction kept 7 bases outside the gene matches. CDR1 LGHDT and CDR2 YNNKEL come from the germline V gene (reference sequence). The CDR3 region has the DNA TGTGCCAGCAGGAAGATACAGGGGGCTTACAATGAGCAGTTCTTC. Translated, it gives CASRKIQGAYNEQFF.

CDR3 in amino acids: CASSLALGPLHF. The CDR3 DNA sequence: TGTGCCAGCAGCTTAGCACTCGGGCCCCTCCACTTT. This sequence joins TRBV7-9 and TRBJ1-6; D is uncertain. V was clipped by 0 bases and J by 13 bases, with 7 bases between them. The CDR3 consists of 12 residues. Per the germline V gene, CDR1 is SEHNR and CDR2 is FQNEAQ (reference sequence).